The sequence of this T cell receptor (beta chain) was determined in a study of shared clonotypes between healthy human individuals. This table comes from immunoSEQ multiplex PCR, and its TCRdb copy is limited to in-frame clones, with some not included. Among about 1.5 million clones listed, 98% were seen once. Germline assignment: CDR1 SGHRS and CDR2 YFSETQ. The CDR3 sequence is 16 residues long. Trimming at V came to 4 bases and at J to 5 bases, leaving 10 bases not matched to a gene. This clone was seen a single time. The sample taken for sequencing was naive CD4+ T cells sorted from blood. The subset here: CD45RA+ positively selected. The chain recombines TRBV5-1 with TRBJ2-1, with 9 bases identical to TRBD2. This clonotype was obtained from a man aged 25 to 45 in good health. The CDR3 DNA follows: TGCGCCAGCAGCCACTCCGGGACTAGCACAAACAATGAGCAGTTCTTC. The encoded protein is CASSHSGTSTNNEQFF.